The clone carrying this T cell receptor beta chain was observed a single time. The data stem from a study of blood T cell repertoires in COVID-19. Study at large: The cDNA or gDNA used as material had been derived from T cells, B-cell-depleted T cells, or PBMCs.

The method was immunoSEQ multiplex PCR; TCRdb's version includes in-frame clones alone and lacks a portion of them. The data contain 150,000 to 200,000 clones, 70% to 85% of them seen just once; the ten biggest clones take up approximately 15%. Germline lookup yields CDR1 ENHRY and CDR2 SYGVKD. The CDR3 is 13 amino acids. The V and J ends lost 10 bases and 3 bases respectively, with 16 bases between them. This chain connects TRBV10-3 to TRBJ2-7, with D tentatively TRBD2 (6 bases). Material: PBMCs or T cells enriched from blood (not recorded which). The clonotype originates from a woman between 45 and 65 years old who had recovered from COVID-19. The CDR3 region has the DNA TGTGCCAACAGCGCGGGACTCAACTACGAGCAGTACTTC. This sequence encodes CANSAGLNYEQYF.